Listed below are T cell receptor beta chains from one sample, sequenced in a study of blood T cells in healthy people across ages. TCRdb fed the 5' RACE reads into MiXCR, producing one record per CDR3 protein. The table includes 950,000 to 1,200,000 distinct CDR3 sequences, more than 30% detected once. The sample consisted of blood. The receptor source for this set is a man between 18 and 35 years old in good health. Both conserved end residues are part of each CDR3. The D gene is left open where the match is weak. Only part of the rows carry a size: once, few, many, or a class if the clone is expanded.

clone_size j_call v_call d_call cdr3_nt cdr3_aa
many TRBJ2-5 TRBV6-5 NA TGTGCCAGCAGCCTGAGGGGTCGGGAGCAGTACTTC CASSLRGREQYF
NA TRBJ1-2 TRBV9 NA TGTGCCAGCAGCGTGGGCAGTCTCTATGGCTACACCTTC CASSVGSLYGYTF
NA TRBJ1-2 TRBV20-1 TRBD1 TGCAGTGCTGTACAGGGGGCGTCCTCCTATGGCTACACCTTC CSAVQGASSYGYTF
once TRBJ1-3 TRBV29-1 TRBD1 TGCAGCGTATTATGGACAGGGACTGGAAACACCATATATTTT CSVLWTGTGNTIYF
few TRBJ1-1 TRBV7-6 NA TGTGCCAGCAGTCCGAATGGCGGGAACACTGAAGCTTTCTTT CASSPNGGNTEAFF
NA TRBJ1-5 TRBV6-6 NA TGTGCCAGCAGTTACTCGAATGGCGGTGACAATCAGCCCCAGCATTTT CASSYSNGGDNQPQHF
few TRBJ2-1 TRBV5-1 NA TGCGCCAGCAGCTTGGGGGACACCGGCTTATACAATGAGCAGTTCTTC CASSLGDTGLYNEQFF
NA TRBJ2-2 TRBV2 NA TGTTCCAGCAGCCAAAGGACAGCGAACACCGGGGAGCTGTTTTTT CSSSQRTANTGELFF
NA TRBJ1-2 TRBV28 NA TGTGCCAGCAGTTTCGCGGACCAACTATGGGGCTACACCTTC CASSFADQLWGYTF
few TRBJ1-2 TRBV20-1 NA TGCAGTGCACCGATGGGGGACTATGGCTACACCTTC CSAPMGDYGYTF
few TRBJ1-4 TRBV7-2 NA TGTGCCAGCAGCTTAGTCCGGCCACCTAATGAAAAACTGTTTTTT CASSLVRPPNEKLFF
many TRBJ2-3 TRBV20-1 NA TGCAGTGCTAGAGATGTTCGCACAGATACGCAGTATTTT CSARDVRTDTQYF
NA TRBJ2-5 TRBV7-7 NA TGTGCTAGCAGCTTAGCGGTCGGCAGCCAAGAGACCCAGTACTTC CASSLAVGSQETQYF
NA TRBJ2-1 TRBV4-3 NA TGCGCCAGCAGCCAAGGGCAGGGTCCCAATGAGCAGTTCTTC CASSQGQGPNEQFF
NA TRBJ2-1 TRBV4-3 NA TGCGCCAGCAGCCAAGATCCTAGCTCCCACGAGCAGTTCTTC CASSQDPSSHEQFF
NA TRBJ1-1 TRBV6-5 NA TGTGCCAGCACGGCTCCCACGGGAAGTGAAGCTTTCTTT CASTAPTGSEAFF
few TRBJ1-2 TRBV4-2 NA TGTGCCAGCAGCCAAGATTTAGCCAGAGACTACACCTTC CASSQDLARDYTF
once TRBJ1-1 TRBV5-1 TRBD1 TGCGCCAGCAGCCAGGGGACAGAGAGTGAAGCTTTCTTT CASSQGTESEAFF
NA TRBJ1-4 TRBV5-5 TRBD1 TGTGCCAGCAGCCCGTTGAGGGGGCAAAATGAAAAACTGTTTTTT CASSPLRGQNEKLFF
NA TRBJ2-1 TRBV12-3/TRBV12-4 NA TGTGCCAGCAAACCTTCAACTATCTATGAGCAGTTCTTC CASKPSTIYEQFF
NA TRBJ1-6 TRBV4-1 NA TGCGCCAGCAGCCAAGAAAGCATAGATAATTCACCCCTCCACTTT CASSQESIDNSPLHF
few TRBJ2-1 TRBV12-3/TRBV12-4 NA TGTGCCAGCAGTTCTCAGGGATCGGATGAGCAGTTCTTC CASSSQGSDEQFF
few TRBJ1-1 TRBV28 TRBD1 TGTGCCTGCAGTTCCGGGACAGGGGGTTTCTCTGAAGCTTTCTTT CACSSGTGGFSEAFF
many TRBJ2-1 TRBV5-1 NA TGCGCCAGCAGCTTGGGGCACAATGAGCAGTTCTTC CASSLGHNEQFF
few TRBJ2-5 TRBV4-3 TRBD2 TGCGCCAGCAGCCAAGATCGTCTAGCGGGGAAAGAGACCCAGTACTTC CASSQDRLAGKETQYF
NA TRBJ2-5 TRBV6-4 NA TGTGCCAGCAGTTTGAGGCCAGGGAATGAGCAGTACTTC CASSLRPGNEQYF
NA TRBJ2-1 TRBV5-1 NA TGCGCCGGCAGCACCGGACTCAATGAGCAGTTCTTC CAGSTGLNEQFF
NA TRBJ1-1 TRBV20-1 NA TGCAGTGCTAGAGTGCCCCAGGGCGAGAACACTGAAGCTTTCTTT CSARVPQGENTEAFF
many TRBJ2-3 TRBV29-1 NA TGCAGCGTCTACAGTAGTCCAGATACGCAGTATTTT CSVYSSPDTQYF
NA TRBJ2-7 TRBV12-3/TRBV12-4 TRBD1 TGTGCCAGCAGTCCAACACCGGGACAGGCCCCCTACGAGCAGTACTTC CASSPTPGQAPYEQYF
few TRBJ1-6 TRBV13 TRBD1 TGTGCCAGCAGCTCTACGACAGGGACGAGCAATTCACCCCTCCACTTT CASSSTTGTSNSPLHF
few TRBJ1-5 TRBV12-3/TRBV12-4 NA TGTGCCAGCCGGAATACAGGGAATCAGCCCCAGCATTTT CASRNTGNQPQHF
few TRBJ1-1 TRBV20-1 TRBD1 TGCAGTGCTAGAGGACAGGGGAGGACTGAAGCTTTCTTT CSARGQGRTEAFF
NA TRBJ2-3 TRBV14 NA TGTGCCAGCAGCCCTGGACTCCCAGATACGCAGTATTTT CASSPGLPDTQYF
few TRBJ1-2 TRBV29-1 NA TGCAGTGATCTTGTTGAGAGGGGAAACTATGGCTACACCTTC CSDLVERGNYGYTF
few TRBJ2-1 TRBV5-1 TRBD2 TGCGCCACCGGGGCCAATAGCGGGGGATACAATGAGCAGTTCTTC CATGANSGGYNEQFF
NA TRBJ2-3 TRBV7-2 NA TGTGCCAGCAGCCACCCAGATACGCAGTATTTT CASSHPDTQYF
once TRBJ1-6 TRBV20-1 NA TGCAGTGCTCCCCGCGACACCTCTTCTTCATATAATTCACCCCTCCACTTT CSAPRDTSSSYNSPLHF
few TRBJ1-4 TRBV12-3/TRBV12-4 NA TGTGCCAGCAGTTCCCGAAGGGGGGGGGAGACGGAAAAACTGTTTTTT CASSSRRGGETEKLFF
few TRBJ2-5 TRBV29-1 TRBD1 TGCAGCGTCCCAGGGGGAGACTATAGCCACAATGAGCAGTACTTC CSVPGGDYSHNEQYF
NA TRBJ2-5 TRBV4-1 TRBD1 TGCGCCAGCAGCCATCCCACAGGGGGCGGCGACAATGAGCAGTACTTC CASSHPTGGGDNEQYF
NA TRBJ1-5 TRBV7-2 NA TGTGCCACCGGAGAAGCTCACAATCAGCCCCAGCATTTT CATGEAHNQPQHF
NA TRBJ2-7 TRBV11-2 NA TGTGCCAGCAGCTTAGGGGAAGGAGGGGGGCCCTACGAGCAGTACTTC CASSLGEGGGPYEQYF
few TRBJ1-2 TRBV6-6 NA TGTGCCAGCAGTCTAACGGAGAGTTTCTATGGCTACACCTTC CASSLTESFYGYTF